This T cell receptor beta chain derives from a study of T cell changes during pregnancy in multiple sclerosis. Clones were read by immunoSEQ multiplex PCR, and TCRdb kept only the in-frame ones, dropping some. This sample carries tens of thousands of clones, 90% of them seen once, and the ten largest clones take 3.5% to 4.5%. The trim removed 0 bases at V and 9 bases at J, leaving 8 bases unmatched. The V gene's germline CDR1 is MGHRA and CDR2 YSYEKL. The CDR3 consists of 16 residues. The receptor's source is a female donor with multiple sclerosis, enrolled in a pregnancy study. V and J are TRBV4-1 and TRBJ2-1, with 10 positions matching TRBD2. Sequencing used CD8+ T cells from peripheral blood mononuclear cells, obtained in the second trimester of pregnancy. CDR3 bases: TGCGCCAGCAGCCAAGATCAGGGACTAGCGAGGGGTGAGCAGTTCTTC. It codes for CASSQDQGLARGEQFF.